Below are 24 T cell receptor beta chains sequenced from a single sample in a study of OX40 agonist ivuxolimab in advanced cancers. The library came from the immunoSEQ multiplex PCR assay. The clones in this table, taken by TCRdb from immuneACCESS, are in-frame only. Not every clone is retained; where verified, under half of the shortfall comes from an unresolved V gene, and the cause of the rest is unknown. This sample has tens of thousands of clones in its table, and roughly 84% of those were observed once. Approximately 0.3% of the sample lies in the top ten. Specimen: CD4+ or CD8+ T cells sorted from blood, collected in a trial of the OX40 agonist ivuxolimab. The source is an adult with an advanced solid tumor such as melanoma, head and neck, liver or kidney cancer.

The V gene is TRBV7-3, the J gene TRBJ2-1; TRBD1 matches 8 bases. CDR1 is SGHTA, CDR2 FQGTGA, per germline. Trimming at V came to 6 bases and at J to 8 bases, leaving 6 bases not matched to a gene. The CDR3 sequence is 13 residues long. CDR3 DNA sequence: TGTGCCAGCAGTTTGGGACAGGCCTATGAGCAGTTCTTC. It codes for CASSLGQAYEQFF.

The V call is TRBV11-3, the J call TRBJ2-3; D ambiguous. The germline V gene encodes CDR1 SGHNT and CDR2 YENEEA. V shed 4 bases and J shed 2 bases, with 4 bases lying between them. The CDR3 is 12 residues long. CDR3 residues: CASSSHTDTQYF. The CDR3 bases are TGTGCCAGCAGCTCTCACACAGATACGCAGTATTTT.

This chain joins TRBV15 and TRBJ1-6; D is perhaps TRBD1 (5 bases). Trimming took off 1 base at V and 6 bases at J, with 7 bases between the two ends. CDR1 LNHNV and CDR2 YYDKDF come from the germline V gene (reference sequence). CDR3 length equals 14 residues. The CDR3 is CATSRGTSNSPLHF. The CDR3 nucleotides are TGTGCCACCAGCAGAGGGACAAGTAATTCACCCCTCCACTTT.

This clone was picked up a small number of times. CDR3 bases: TGCGCCAGCAGCCCAAGCGGGAACACCGGGGAGCTGTTTTTT. Encoded protein: CASSPSGNTGELFF. This rearrangement joins TRBV5-1 to TRBJ2-2; possibly TRBD2 for D (5 bases). Germline-derived CDR1 and CDR2 are SGHRS and YFSETQ. Trimming removed 4 bases from V and 1 base from J, with 8 bases in between. This CDR3 comprises 14 residues. Drawing the rest from reference TRBV5-1 and TRBJ2-2, the complete variable domain is KAGVTQTPRYLIKTRGQQVTLSCSPISGHRSVSWYQQTPGQGLQFLFEYFSETQRNKGNFPGRFSGRQFSNSRSEMNVSTLELGDSALYLCASSPSGNTGELFFGEGSRLTVL.

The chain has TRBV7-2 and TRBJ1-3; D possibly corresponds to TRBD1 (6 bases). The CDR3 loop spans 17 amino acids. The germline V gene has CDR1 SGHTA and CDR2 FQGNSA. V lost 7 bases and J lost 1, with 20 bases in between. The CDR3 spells CASNTKHLRGSGNTIYF. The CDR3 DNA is TGTGCCAGCAACACAAAGCACCTAAGGGGGTCTGGAAACACCATATATTTT.

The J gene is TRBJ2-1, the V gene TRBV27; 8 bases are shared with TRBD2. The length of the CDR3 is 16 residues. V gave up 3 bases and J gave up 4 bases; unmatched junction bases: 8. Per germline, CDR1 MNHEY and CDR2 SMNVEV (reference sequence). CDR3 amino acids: CASSFRTGGVYNEQFF. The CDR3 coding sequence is TGTGCCAGCAGTTTCCGTACGGGGGGGGTTTACAATGAGCAGTTCTTC.

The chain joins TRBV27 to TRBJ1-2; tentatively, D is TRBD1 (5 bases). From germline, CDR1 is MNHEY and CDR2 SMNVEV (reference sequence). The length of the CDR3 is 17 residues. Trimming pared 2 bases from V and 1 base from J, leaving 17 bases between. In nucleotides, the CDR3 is TGTGCCAGCAGTTTAGTTAGGGACCCCACTCGTAACTATGGCTACACCTTC. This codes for CASSLVRDPTRNYGYTF.

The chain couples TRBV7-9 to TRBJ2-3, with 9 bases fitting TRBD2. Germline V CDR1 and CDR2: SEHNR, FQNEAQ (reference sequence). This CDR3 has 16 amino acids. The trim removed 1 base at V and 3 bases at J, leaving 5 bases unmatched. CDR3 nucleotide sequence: TGTGCCAGCAGCTTAGGCGGCGGGAGGGAAACAGATACGCAGTATTTT. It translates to CASSLGGGRETDTQYF. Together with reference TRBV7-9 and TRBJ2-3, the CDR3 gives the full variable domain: DTGVSQNPRHKITKRGQNVTFRCDPISEHNRLYWYRQTLGQGPEFLTYFQNEAQLEKSRLLSDRFSAERPKGSFSTLEIQRTEQGDSAMYLCASSLGGGRETDTQYFGPGTRLTVL.

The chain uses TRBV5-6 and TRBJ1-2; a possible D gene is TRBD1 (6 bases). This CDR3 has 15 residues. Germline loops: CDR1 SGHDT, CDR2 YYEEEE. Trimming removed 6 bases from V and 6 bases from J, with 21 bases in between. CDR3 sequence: CASIRRGAGNDGYTF. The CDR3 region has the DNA TGTGCCAGCATCCGTCGGGGGGCGGGTAATGATGGCTACACCTTC.

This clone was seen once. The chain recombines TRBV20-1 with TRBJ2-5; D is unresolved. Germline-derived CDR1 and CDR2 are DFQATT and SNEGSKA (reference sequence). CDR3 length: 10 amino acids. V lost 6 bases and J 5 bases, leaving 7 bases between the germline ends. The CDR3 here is CSAVAETQYF. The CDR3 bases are TGCAGTGCCGTTGCGGAGACCCAGTACTTC.

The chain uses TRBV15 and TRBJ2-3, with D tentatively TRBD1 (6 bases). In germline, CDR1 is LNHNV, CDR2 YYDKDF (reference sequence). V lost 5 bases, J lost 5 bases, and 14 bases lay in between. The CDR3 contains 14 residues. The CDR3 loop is CATSGTGIGDTQYF. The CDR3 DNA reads TGTGCCACCAGCGGTACAGGGATCGGAGATACGCAGTATTTT.

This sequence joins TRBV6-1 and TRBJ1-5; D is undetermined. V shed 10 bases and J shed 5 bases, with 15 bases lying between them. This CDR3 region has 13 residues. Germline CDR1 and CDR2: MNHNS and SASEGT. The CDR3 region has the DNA TGTGCCACCCAAGGGAGTTTCGATCAGCCCCAGCATTTT. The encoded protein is CATQGSFDQPQHF.

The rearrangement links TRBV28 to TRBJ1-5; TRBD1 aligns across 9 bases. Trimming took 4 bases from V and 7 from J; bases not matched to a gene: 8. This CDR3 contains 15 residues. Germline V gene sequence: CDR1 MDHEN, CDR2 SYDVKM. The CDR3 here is CASSSPTGGEQPQHF. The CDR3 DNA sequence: TGTGCCAGCAGTTCGCCGACAGGGGGAGAACAGCCCCAGCATTTT.

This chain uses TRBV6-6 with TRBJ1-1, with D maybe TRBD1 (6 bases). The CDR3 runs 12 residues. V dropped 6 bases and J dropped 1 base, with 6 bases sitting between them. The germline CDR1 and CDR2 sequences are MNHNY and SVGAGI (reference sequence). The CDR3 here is CASRQGNTEAFF. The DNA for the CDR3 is TGTGCCAGCAGACAGGGGAACACTGAAGCTTTCTTT.

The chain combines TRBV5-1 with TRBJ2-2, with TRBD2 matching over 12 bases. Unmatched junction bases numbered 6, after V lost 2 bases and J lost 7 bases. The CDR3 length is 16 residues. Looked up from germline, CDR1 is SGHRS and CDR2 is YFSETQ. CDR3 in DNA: TGCGCCAGCAGCTTACGACTAGCGGGAGCTCTCGGGGAGCTGTTTTTT. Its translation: CASSLRLAGALGELFF.

As DNA, the CDR3 is TGTGCCAGCAGCTTAGATACCATCTATGGCTACACCTTC. Translation gives CASSLDTIYGYTF. V is TRBV11-2 and J is TRBJ1-2, with D hard to call. V was trimmed by 0 bases and J by 4 bases, leaving 6 bases between them. This CDR3 is built from 13 residues. Germline lookup yields CDR1 SGHAT and CDR2 FQNNGV.

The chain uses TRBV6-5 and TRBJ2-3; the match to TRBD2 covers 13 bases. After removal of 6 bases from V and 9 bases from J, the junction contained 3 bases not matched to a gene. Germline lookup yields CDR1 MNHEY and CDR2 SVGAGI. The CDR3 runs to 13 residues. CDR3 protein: CASRGLAGATQYF. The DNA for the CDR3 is TGTGCCAGCAGAGGACTAGCGGGGGCGACGCAGTATTTT.

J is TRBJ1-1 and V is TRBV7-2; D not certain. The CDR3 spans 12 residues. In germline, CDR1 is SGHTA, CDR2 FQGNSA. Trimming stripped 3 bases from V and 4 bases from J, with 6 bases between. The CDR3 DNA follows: TGTGCCAGCAGCTTGAAGGGCACTGAAGCTTTCTTT. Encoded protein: CASSLKGTEAFF.

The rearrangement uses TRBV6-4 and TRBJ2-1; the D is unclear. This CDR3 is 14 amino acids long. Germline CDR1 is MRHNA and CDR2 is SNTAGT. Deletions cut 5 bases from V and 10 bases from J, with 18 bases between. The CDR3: CASSYPESTLEQFF. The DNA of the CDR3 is TGTGCCAGCAGTTATCCCGAATCGACTTTGGAGCAGTTCTTC.

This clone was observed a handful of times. In nucleotides, the CDR3 is TGTGCCAGCCAGGGGGAGTCACGAAGCTATGGCTACACCTTC. It translates to CASQGESRSYGYTF. V gene TRBV19 combines with J gene TRBJ1-2, with 7 bases matching TRBD1. This CDR3 is built from 14 residues. Looked up from germline, CDR1 is LNHDA and CDR2 is SQIVND (reference sequence). After removal of 9 bases from V and 4 bases from J, the junction contained 11 bases not matched to a gene.

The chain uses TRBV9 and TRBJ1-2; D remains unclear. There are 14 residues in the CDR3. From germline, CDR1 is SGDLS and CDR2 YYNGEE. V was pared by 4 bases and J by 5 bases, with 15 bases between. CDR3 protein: CASSPRGPEYGYTF. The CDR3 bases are TGTGCCAGCAGCCCCCGAGGGCCAGAGTATGGCTACACCTTC.

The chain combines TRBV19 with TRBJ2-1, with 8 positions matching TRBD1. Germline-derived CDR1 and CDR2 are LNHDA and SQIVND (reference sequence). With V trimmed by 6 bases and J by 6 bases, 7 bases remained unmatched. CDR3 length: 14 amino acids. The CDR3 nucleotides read TGTGCCAGTAGATCGCAGGGGGCTGGCAATGAGCAGTTCTTC. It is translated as CASRSQGAGNEQFF.

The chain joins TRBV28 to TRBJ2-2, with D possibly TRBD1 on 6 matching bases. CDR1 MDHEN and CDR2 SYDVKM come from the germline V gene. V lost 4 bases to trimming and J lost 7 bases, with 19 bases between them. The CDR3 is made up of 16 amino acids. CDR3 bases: TGTGCCAGCAGTTCTGCAGGGGTTGGAAGGGTCGGGGAGCTGTTTTTT. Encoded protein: CASSSAGVGRVGELFF. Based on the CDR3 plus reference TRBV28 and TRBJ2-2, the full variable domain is DVKVTQSSRYLVKRTGEKVFLECVQDMDHENMFWYRQDPGLGLRLIYFSYDVKMKEKGDIPEGYSVSREKKERFSLILESASTNQTSMYLCASSSAGVGRVGELFFGEGSRLTVL.

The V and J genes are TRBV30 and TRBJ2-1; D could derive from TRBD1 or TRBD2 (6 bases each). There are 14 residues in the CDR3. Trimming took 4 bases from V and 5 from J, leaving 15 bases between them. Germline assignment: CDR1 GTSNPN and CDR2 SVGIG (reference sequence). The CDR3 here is CAWNFGGGHNEQFF. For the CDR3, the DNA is TGTGCCTGGAACTTCGGGGGCGGGCACAATGAGCAGTTCTTC.